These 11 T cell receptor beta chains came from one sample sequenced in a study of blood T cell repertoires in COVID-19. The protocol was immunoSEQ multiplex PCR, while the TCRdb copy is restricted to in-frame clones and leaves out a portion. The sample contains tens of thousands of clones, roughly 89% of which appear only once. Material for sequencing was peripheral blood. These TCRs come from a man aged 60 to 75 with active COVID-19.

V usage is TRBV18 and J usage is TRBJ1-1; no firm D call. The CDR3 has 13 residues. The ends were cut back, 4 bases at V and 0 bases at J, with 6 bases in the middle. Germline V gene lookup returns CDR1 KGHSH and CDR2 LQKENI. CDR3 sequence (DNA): TGTGCCAGCTCACAGGAGATGAACACTGAAGCTTTCTTT. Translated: CASSQEMNTEAFF.

CDR3 loop: CASSLELSGDYEQYF. DNA of the CDR3: TGTGCCAGCAGCTTAGAGTTGAGTGGAGACTACGAGCAGTACTTC. The chain combines TRBV11-2 with TRBJ2-7; no reliable D call. There are 15 residues in the CDR3. Germline values: CDR1 SGHAT, CDR2 FQNNGV. V lost 0 bases and J lost 3, with 12 bases in between.

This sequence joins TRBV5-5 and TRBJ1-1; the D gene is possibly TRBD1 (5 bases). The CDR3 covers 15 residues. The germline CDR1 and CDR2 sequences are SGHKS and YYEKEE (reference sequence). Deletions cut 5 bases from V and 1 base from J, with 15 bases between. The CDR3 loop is CASSYSGHSNTEAFF. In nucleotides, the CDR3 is TGTGCCAGCAGTTATTCTGGACACTCGAACACTGAAGCTTTCTTT.

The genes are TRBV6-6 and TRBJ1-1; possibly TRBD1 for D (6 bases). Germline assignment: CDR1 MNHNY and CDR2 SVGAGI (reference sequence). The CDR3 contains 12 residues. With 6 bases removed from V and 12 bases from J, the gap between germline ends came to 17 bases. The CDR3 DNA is TGTGCCAGCAGACCTCGACAGGTGGAATCTTTCTTT. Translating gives CASRPRQVESFF.

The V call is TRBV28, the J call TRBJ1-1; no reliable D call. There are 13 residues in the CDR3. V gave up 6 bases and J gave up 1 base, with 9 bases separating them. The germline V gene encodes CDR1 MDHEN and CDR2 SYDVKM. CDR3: CASSRAGNTEAFF. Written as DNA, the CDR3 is TGTGCCAGCAGCCGCGCAGGGAACACTGAAGCTTTCTTT. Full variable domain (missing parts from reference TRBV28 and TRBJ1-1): DVKVTQSSRYLVKRTGEKVFLECVQDMDHENMFWYRQDPGLGLRLIYFSYDVKMKEKGDIPEGYSVSREKKERFSLILESASTNQTSMYLCASSRAGNTEAFFGQGTRLTVV.

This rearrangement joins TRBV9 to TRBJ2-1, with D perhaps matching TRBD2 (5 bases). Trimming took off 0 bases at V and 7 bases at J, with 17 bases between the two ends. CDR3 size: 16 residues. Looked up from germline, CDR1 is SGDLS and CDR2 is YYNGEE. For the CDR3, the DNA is TGTGCCAGCAGCGTAGAGGTGCTCCAACGGAGGAATGAGCAGTTCTTC. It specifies CASSVEVLQRRNEQFF.

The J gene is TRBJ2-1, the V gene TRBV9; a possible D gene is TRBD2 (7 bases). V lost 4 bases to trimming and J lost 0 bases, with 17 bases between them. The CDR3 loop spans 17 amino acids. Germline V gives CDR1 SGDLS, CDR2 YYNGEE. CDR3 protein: CASSYAGGGSSYNEQFF. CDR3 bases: TGTGCCAGCAGCTACGCCGGGGGCGGGAGCTCCTACAATGAGCAGTTCTTC.

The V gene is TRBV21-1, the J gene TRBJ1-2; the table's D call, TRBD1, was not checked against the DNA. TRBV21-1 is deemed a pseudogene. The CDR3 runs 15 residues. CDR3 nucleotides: TGTGCCAGCAGGAGCCGGGACAGCGGGAACTATGGCTACACCTTC. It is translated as CASRSRDSGNYGYTF.

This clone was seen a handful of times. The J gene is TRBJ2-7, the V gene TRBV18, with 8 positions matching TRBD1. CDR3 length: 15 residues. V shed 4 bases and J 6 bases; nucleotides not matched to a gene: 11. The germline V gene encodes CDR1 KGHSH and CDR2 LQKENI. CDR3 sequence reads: CASSLHGTGLGEQYF. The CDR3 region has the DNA TGTGCCAGCTCACTCCACGGGACAGGCTTAGGCGAGCAGTACTTC.

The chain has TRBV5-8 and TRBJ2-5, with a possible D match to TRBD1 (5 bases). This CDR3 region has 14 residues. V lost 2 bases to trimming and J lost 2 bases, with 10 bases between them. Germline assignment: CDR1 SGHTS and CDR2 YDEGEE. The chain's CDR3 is CASSLDDRQETQYF. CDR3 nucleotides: TGTGCCAGCAGCTTAGATGACAGACAAGAGACCCAGTACTTC.

The CDR3 DNA follows: TGTGCCAGTAGTATAGCTAGCGGGGAGTTTCCCAATGAGCAGTTCTTC. Translated, it gives CASSIASGEFPNEQFF. The chain carries TRBV19 and TRBJ2-1; 9 bases align to TRBD2. The CDR3 consists of 16 residues. Germline V gene data show CDR1 as LNHDA and CDR2 as SQIVND (reference sequence). J gave up 6 bases and V 1 base, and 7 bases lay outside the gene matches.